The 5 T cell receptor beta chains reported below all come from one sample, sequenced in a study of T cells in Graves' hyperthyroidism and ophthalmopathy. Researchers amplified the TCR beta CDR3 regions from RNA transcripts. HTBI primers drove first-round RT-PCR of the TCR CDR3. TCRdb reprocessed the multiplex PCR reads with MiXCR, giving one entry per CDR3 protein. This sample has 350,000 to 450,000 distinct CDR3 sequences, with around 13% found just once. Input material: blood. Receptors were obtained from an older woman with Graves' hyperthyroidism.

This clonotype appeared many times. This chain links TRBV6-2 or TRBV6-3 with TRBJ2-7; 8 bases align to TRBD2. This CDR3 region has 16 residues. Germline V CDR1 and CDR2: MNHEY, SVGEGT. The junction had 6 bases not matched to a gene; V was cut back by 0 bases and J by 2 bases. The CDR3, as DNA: TGTGCCAGCAGTTACTCTGGCGGGAGGCTACCCTACGAGCAGTACTTC. This encodes CASSYSGGRLPYEQYF.

The chain uses TRBV12-5 and TRBJ1-4, with D maybe TRBD1 (5 bases). The CDR3 spans 15 residues. With 0 bases removed from V and 8 bases from J, the gap between germline ends came to 13 bases. The germline CDR1 and CDR2 sequences are LGHNT and FRNRAP. The CDR3 bases are TGTGCTAGTGGTTTGGTAGTGGGGGGTGAGGAAAAACTGTTTTTT. Translation gives CASGLVVGGEEKLFF.

Many counts were recorded for this clonotype. This rearrangement joins TRBV20-1 to TRBJ2-5; TRBD2 matches at 8 bases. The V and J ends lost 7 bases and 5 bases, in that order; junction bases with no gene match: 6. Germline CDR1 DFQATT, CDR2 SNEGSKA (reference sequence). The CDR3 sequence is 12 residues long. DNA of the CDR3: TGCAGTGGATTAGCGGGAAAGGAGACCCAGTACTTC. It specifies CSGLAGKETQYF.

This chain connects TRBV12-3 or TRBV12-4 to TRBJ2-1, with D perhaps matching TRBD1 (6 bases). The CDR3 runs to 14 residues. With 5 bases removed from V and 3 bases from J, the gap between germline ends came to 11 bases. The CDR3 is CASSTQDSYNEQFF. The CDR3 nucleotides read TGTGCCAGCAGTACCCAGGACAGCTACAATGAGCAGTTCTTC.

Ten or more counts support this clonotype. The chain recombines TRBV20-1 with TRBJ1-3; TRBD1 agrees at 7 bases. There are 15 residues in the CDR3. With V trimmed by 1 base and J by 1 base, 4 bases remained unmatched. Germline V gene sequence: CDR1 DFQATT, CDR2 SNEGSKA (reference sequence). CDR3 in amino acids: CSARGPTGSGNTIYF. CDR3 in DNA: TGCAGTGCTAGAGGACCGACAGGGTCTGGAAACACCATATATTTT.